Listed below are T cell receptor beta chains from one sample, sequenced in a study of neoadjuvant anti-PD-1 for oral cavity cancer. Some clones are missing from TCRdb's copy, which holds only in-frame ones; the method was immunoSEQ multiplex PCR. The sample lists about 42,000 clones; about 77% were seen once. The specimen was PBMCs, collected after nivolumab (anti-PD-1) treatment. These receptors were collected from a person aged 35 to 85 with oral cavity squamous cell carcinoma. CDR3s include the opening cysteine and the closing phenylalanine or tryptophan.

length | J | V | CDR3
15 | TRBJ2-1 | TRBV5-4 | CASSLAGGYSNEQFF
16 | TRBJ1-4 | TRBV5-4 | CASSLGGDATNEKLFF
14 | TRBJ1-2 | TRBV5-4 | CASSLEGGNYGYTF
15 | TRBJ2-3 | TRBV5-1 | CASRFWGQGTDTQYF
12 | TRBJ1-6 | TRBV19 | CASSIMGGPLHF
13 | TRBJ1-1 | TRBV14 | CASSQGQGTEAFF
14 | TRBJ2-5 | TRBV25-1 | CASSRVGLQETQYF
13 | TRBJ1-6 | TRBV14 | CASSSLLNSPLHF
15 | TRBJ2-5 | TRBV5-4 | CASSLAGRGQETQYF
12 | TRBJ1-3 | TRBV7-6 | CASGTAGNTIYF
16 | TRBJ2-6 | TRBV19 | CASRGTGRSGANVLTF
16 | TRBJ2-3 | TRBV5-1 | CASRTGTGSLTDTQYF
15 | TRBJ1-5 | TRBV19 | CASQQGAVSNQPQHF
15 | TRBJ1-2 | TRBV5-1 | CASSGVGQGANGYTF
16 | TRBJ2-4 | TRBV13 | CASSSQRLAGINIQYF
16 | TRBJ1-3 | TRBV11-2 | CASSSGLPGSGNTIYF
18 | TRBJ2-7 | TRBV11-2 | CASSSFQLKDGPTSEQYF
22 | TRBJ2-7 | TRBV2 | CASNPGQGVHFPLLKNSYEQYF
15 | TRBJ2-1 | TRBV5-1 | CASSPGWGLYNEQFF
16 | TRBJ2-2 | TRBV5-1 | CASSLRASGRTGELFF